The present TCR beta chain was sequenced within a study of blood T cell repertoires in COVID-19. V dropped 4 bases and J dropped 1 base, with 10 bases sitting between them. CDR3 length: 14 residues. The germline gives CDR1 LGHDT, CDR2 YNNKEL (reference sequence). The data were produced by immunoSEQ multiplex PCR, yet TCRdb's version contains in-frame clones alone and is incomplete. The sample includes under 250,000 clones, around 83% seen only once; the top ten take just over 8.5%. The V call is TRBV3-1 (or the pseudogene TRBV3-2), the J call TRBJ1-2, with no clear D. Sequences were obtained from peripheral blood. This clonotype was obtained from a man aged 40-49 years with active or convalescent COVID-19. CDR3 in amino acids: CASSPGAGNYGYTF. The CDR3 nucleotides read TGTGCCAGCAGCCCAGGTGCGGGTAACTATGGCTACACCTTC.